This T cell receptor beta chain derives from a study of OX40 agonist ivuxolimab in advanced cancers. Assay: immunoSEQ multiplex PCR; the TCRdb copy retains only in-frame clones and omits some. The sample yields roughly 88,000 clones, around 87% seen once. The CDR3 covers 13 residues. The germline V gene encodes CDR1 ENHRY and CDR2 SYGVKD. Deletions cut 6 bases from V and 0 bases from J, with 7 bases between. Blood samples were obtained at baseline, cycle 4 day 1, and cycle 7 day 1. The clonotype originates from an adult with an advanced solid tumor such as melanoma, head and neck, liver or kidney cancer. The sequencing used CD4+ or CD8+ T cells sorted from blood, collected in a trial of the OX40 agonist ivuxolimab. V gene TRBV10-3 combines with J gene TRBJ2-3; D is ambiguous. The CDR3 region has the DNA TGTGCCATCAGGGCTGGGAGCACAGATACGCAGTATTTT. Encoded protein: CAIRAGSTDTQYF.